The present T cell receptor beta chain was sequenced within a study of blood T cells in healthy people across ages. V was trimmed by 3 bases and J by 2 bases, leaving 17 bases between them. The CDR3 totals 16 residues. Looked up from germline, CDR1 is LNHDA and CDR2 is SQIVND (reference sequence). Together with a sample-barcoded 5' primer, a J-beta primer mix was included in a second PCR lasting roughly 6 to 12 cycles. MiXCR, run by TCRdb on the 5' RACE reads, gives a single entry per CDR3 protein. This repertoire shows about 800,000 distinct CDR3 sequences, approximately 25% found once; its top ten account for more than 3%. These same records also appear under a second study, on T cells of mothers and their children. Turning to that study: In the second PCR, M1S primer introduced barcodes and 2-4 random bases. The output of TCR recombination is shaped by thymic selection similarly in related and unrelated pairs.

The chain couples TRBV19 to TRBJ2-7, with a weak D call TRBD2 (6 bases). The receptor was isolated from a boy aged 5-17 years in good health. The sample taken for sequencing was blood. The CDR3 DNA reads as TGTGCCAGTAGTATCGGGACCGGGACTCCGACCTACGAGCAGTACTTC. Protein: CASSIGTGTPTYEQYF.